The 29 T cell receptor beta chains in this list originate from one sample, sequenced in a study of T cells in Graves' hyperthyroidism and ophthalmopathy. Amplification of TCR beta CDR3 regions used RNA as the template. During a first-round RT-PCR of the TCR CDR3, the HTBI primer set was used. TCRdb used MiXCR to reprocess the multiplex PCR reads, holding one entry per CDR3 protein. The table shows 400,000 to 500,000 distinct CDR3 sequences, with approximately 14% occurring only once. The sequenced sample was blood. The receptor set was obtained from a woman aged 18 to 35 with Graves' hyperthyroidism.

This clonotype has at least ten counts. V usage is TRBV11-2 and J usage is TRBJ2-7; D might be TRBD1 (5 bases). V dropped 1 base and J dropped 4 bases, with 14 bases sitting between them. CDR1 SGHAT and CDR2 FQNNGV come from the germline V gene. CDR3 length equals 15 residues. The DNA for the CDR3 is TGTGCCAGCAGCTTAGCCGTGTGGCAGGGTTACGAGCAGTACTTC. It translates to CASSLAVWQGYEQYF.

This clonotype was counted at least ten times. The chain combines TRBV28 with TRBJ2-1, with 10 bases lining up with TRBD1. The CDR3 is 15 residues long. Germline values: CDR1 MDHEN, CDR2 SYDVKM. With 7 bases clipped from V and 7 bases from J, the junction kept 10 bases outside the gene matches. The CDR3 region has the DNA TGTGCCAGCATTTCCGGACAGGGGGTAGGTAATGAGCAGTTCTTC. Residues: CASISGQGVGNEQFF.

The sample holds many counts of this clonotype. J is TRBJ2-7 and V is TRBV29-1, with TRBD1 matching 7 bases. The V gene end was trimmed by 1 base and the J gene end by 5 bases; junction bases not matched to a gene: 11. The CDR3 runs 15 residues. Germline assignment: CDR1 SQVTM and CDR2 ANQGSEA. This CDR3 is CSVEGGRQGNHEQYF. The DNA for the CDR3 is TGCAGCGTTGAAGGAGGTCGACAGGGTAACCACGAGCAGTACTTC.

In this sample, this clonotype turned up a few times. The V and J genes are TRBV10-1 and TRBJ1-2; D possibly corresponds to TRBD1 (6 bases). From germline, CDR1 is WNHNN and CDR2 SYGVQD (reference sequence). CDR3 length equals 13 residues. Trimming took off 3 bases at V and 4 bases at J, with 9 bases between the two ends. The CDR3 sequence: CASSEVGGYGYTF. The CDR3 bases are TGCGCCAGCAGTGAAGTAGGGGGCTATGGCTACACCTTC.

This clonotype was counted a few times. V and J are TRBV19 and TRBJ2-7; 8 bases map to TRBD1. The J segment lost 3 bases and the V segment lost 7 bases, leaving 2 bases of the junction unmatched. This CDR3 is 12 amino acids long. Germline V gene lookup returns CDR1 LNHDA and CDR2 SQIVND (reference sequence). The CDR3 loop reads CASIGQGYEQYF. The CDR3 bases are TGTGCCAGTATCGGACAGGGCTACGAGCAGTACTTC. Full variable domain (missing parts from reference TRBV19 and TRBJ2-7): DGGITQSPKYLFRKEGQNVTLSCEQNLNHDAMYWYRQDPGQGLRLIYYSQIVNDFQKGDIAEGYSVSREKKESFPLTVTSAQKNPTAFYLCASIGQGYEQYFGPGTRLTVT.

The rearrangement links TRBV28 to TRBJ2-2, with 7 bases identical to TRBD1. CDR1 is MDHEN and CDR2 is SYDVKM in the germline V gene. The V gene end was trimmed by 7 bases and the J gene end by 7 bases; junction bases not matched to a gene: 12. This CDR3 has 15 amino acids. DNA of the CDR3: TGTGCCAGCAATGTTATACAGGGGTACGGCGGGGAGCTGTTTTTT. It translates to CASNVIQGYGGELFF.

This clonotype has only a few counts. The rearrangement joins TRBV6-1 to TRBJ2-1, with 13 bases aligning to TRBD2. Germline CDR1 is MNHNS and CDR2 is SASEGT. The CDR3 totals 15 residues. V trimming: 2 bases; J trimming: 9 bases; junction bases outside the gene matches: 4. The CDR3 nucleotides are TGTGCCAGCAGTGAACGGACTAGCGGGAGTAGTGAGCAGTTCTTC. Amino acid sequence: CASSERTSGSSEQFF.

The J gene is TRBJ2-7, the V gene TRBV7-8; 13 nucleotides line up with TRBD2. Trimming cost V 3 bases and J 7 bases; bases outside gene matches: 3. From germline, CDR1 is SGHVS and CDR2 FQNEAQ. The CDR3 spans 14 residues. CDR3 in DNA: TGTGCCAGCAGCTTGACTAGCGGGAGGATGGAGCAGTACTTC. Encoded protein: CASSLTSGRMEQYF.

This clonotype was counted a few times. The rearrangement links TRBV6-6 to TRBJ1-6; tentatively, D is TRBD1 (6 bases). V was pared by 2 bases and J by 8 bases, with 19 bases between. The CDR3 consists of 17 residues. Germline CDR1 reads MNHNY; CDR2 reads SVGAGI (reference sequence). CDR3 amino acids: CASSYGIGGASDSPLHF. CDR3 nucleotides: TGTGCCAGCAGTTACGGGATCGGGGGGGCATCTGATTCACCCCTCCACTTT.

This clonotype showed up many times. J is TRBJ2-1 and V is TRBV24-1; TRBD1 matches 10 bases. Trimming took 9 bases from V and 7 from J; bases not matched to a gene: 11. The CDR3 has 15 residues. Germline assignment: CDR1 KGHDR and CDR2 SFDVKD. This chain's CDR3 is CATGESGQGTNEQFF. The CDR3, as DNA: TGTGCCACCGGGGAATCGGGACAGGGGACAAATGAGCAGTTCTTC.

Ten or more counts support this clonotype. V is TRBV5-6 and J is TRBJ1-1; the D gene is possibly TRBD1 (5 bases). Germline V gene sequence: CDR1 SGHDT, CDR2 YYEEEE. There are 17 residues in the CDR3. The V end was cut by 2 bases, the J end by 0 bases, with 17 bases between. The CDR3 DNA reads TGTGCCAGCAGCTTATTGAGGCAGGGCAACATGAACACTGAAGCTTTCTTT. The encoded protein is CASSLLRQGNMNTEAFF. Combining the CDR3 with reference TRBV5-6 and TRBJ1-1 gives the whole variable domain DAGVTQSPTHLIKTRGQQVTLRCSPKSGHDTVSWYQQALGQGPQFIFQYYEEEERQRGNFPDRFSGHQFPNYSSELNVNALLLGDSALYLCASSLLRQGNMNTEAFFGQGTRLTVV.

This clonotype was seen at least ten times. J is TRBJ1-1 and V is TRBV28; D is unclear. The CDR3 spans 13 residues. Germline V CDR1 and CDR2: MDHEN, SYDVKM. The ends were cut back, 5 bases at V and 11 bases at J, with 18 bases in the middle. The CDR3 DNA sequence: TGTGCCAGCAGTACCCTCTGGCCGTTACGGGCTTTCTTT. The encoded protein is CASSTLWPLRAFF.

This clonotype was counted ten times or more. The V and J genes are TRBV7-2 and TRBJ2-5; D possibly corresponds to TRBD2 (7 bases). Looked up from germline, CDR1 is SGHTA and CDR2 is FQGNSA. The CDR3 covers 13 residues. V lost 5 bases and J 5 bases, leaving 12 bases between the germline ends. The chain's CDR3 is CASSPEGGETQYF. For the CDR3, the DNA is TGTGCCAGCAGCCCAGAGGGGGGGGAGACCCAGTACTTC.

The table lists this clonotype with many counts. This chain connects TRBV28 to TRBJ1-5; D is uncertain. This CDR3 has 12 amino acids. V lost 7 bases and J lost 6, with 10 bases in between. Germline V gives CDR1 MDHEN, CDR2 SYDVKM. Here the CDR3 DNA reads TGTGCCAGCACCAGTGTTAGTCAGCCCCAGCATTTT. Translating gives CASTSVSQPQHF. The full variable domain, its missing parts supplied by reference TRBV28 and TRBJ1-5, is DVKVTQSSRYLVKRTGEKVFLECVQDMDHENMFWYRQDPGLGLRLIYFSYDVKMKEKGDIPEGYSVSREKKERFSLILESASTNQTSMYLCASTSVSQPQHFGDGTRLSIL.

As to this clonotype: This may stem from a read error, because a much larger clone lies one nucleotide away. The V call is TRBV18, the J call TRBJ2-7, with a tentative D call TRBD2 (6 bases). In germline, CDR1 is KGHSH, CDR2 LQKENI. The CDR3 extends over 14 amino acids. The CDR3 loop reads CAGSPASGADEQYF. The CDR3 DNA reads TGTGCCGGCTCACCCGCTTCGGGAGCTGACGAGCAGTACTTC.

This clonotype was recorded at least ten times. This chain joins TRBV30 and TRBJ1-1; no definite D call. The germline CDR1 and CDR2 sequences are GTSNPN and SVGIG (reference sequence). This CDR3 contains 12 residues. V lost 3 bases, J lost 1 base, and 6 bases lay in between. The CDR3 DNA is TGTGCCTGGAGGTACAGGAACACTGAAGCTTTCTTT. Its protein is CAWRYRNTEAFF.

This clonotype was seen just once. V gene TRBV12-3 or TRBV12-4 combines with J gene TRBJ2-1; TRBD2 agrees at 8 bases. V lost 3 bases, J lost 2 bases, and 9 bases stayed unmatched. The CDR3 contains 17 residues. CDR3 region: CASSFGGGVRAYNEQFF. Here the CDR3 DNA reads TGTGCCAGCAGTTTCGGGGGGGGAGTTCGGGCCTACAATGAGCAGTTCTTC.

This clonotype was observed at least ten times. V is TRBV7-8 and J is TRBJ2-5, with a possible D match to TRBD1 (6 bases). V lost 5 bases and J lost 2, with 21 bases in between. The CDR3 consists of 17 residues. Germline CDR1 and CDR2: SGHVS and FQNEAQ. CDR3 loop: CASSHGQFQDPQETQYF. Written as DNA, the CDR3 is TGTGCCAGCAGCCACGGACAGTTCCAGGACCCACAAGAGACCCAGTACTTC.

This clonotype was picked up a small number of times. V and J are TRBV7-9 and TRBJ1-2; 8 nucleotides agree with TRBD1. The J segment lost 6 bases and the V segment lost 4 bases, leaving 7 bases of the junction unmatched. The CDR3 is 14 amino acids. Germline V gene lookup returns CDR1 SEHNR and CDR2 FQNEAQ (reference sequence). CDR3 residues: CASSSGQGSDGYTF. CDR3 in DNA: TGTGCCAGCAGCTCCGGACAGGGCTCGGATGGCTACACCTTC.

This clonotype showed up many times. The CDR3 DNA is TGCAGTGCGAGACGCACCGGGACTAGCGTCTACGAGCAGTACTTC. Translation gives CSARRTGTSVYEQYF. The V call is TRBV20-1, the J call TRBJ2-7, with 10 nucleotides matching TRBD2. Germline values: CDR1 DFQATT, CDR2 SNEGSKA (reference sequence). This CDR3 is 15 amino acids long. Trimming took 6 bases from V and 3 from J; bases not matched to a gene: 11.

The chain couples TRBV29-1 to TRBJ2-1, with a tentative D call TRBD2 (6 bases). Looked up from germline, CDR1 is SQVTM and CDR2 is ANQGSEA. V dropped 7 bases and J dropped 0 bases, with 16 bases sitting between them. The CDR3 has 15 amino acids. The CDR3 loop is CSGIAVHSSYNEQFF. For the CDR3, the DNA is TGCAGCGGGATAGCGGTGCACAGCTCCTACAATGAGCAGTTCTTC.

This clonotype has at least ten counts. The chain is built from TRBV6-1 and TRBJ1-1, with D maybe TRBD1 (5 bases). The V end lost 8 bases, the J end lost 0 bases, and 16 bases lay between the germline ends. The CDR3 is 15 amino acids. Germline V lookup: CDR1 MNHNS, CDR2 SASEGT. The CDR3 loop reads CASVTTDNMNTEAFF. The CDR3 DNA follows: TGTGCCAGCGTAACGACAGATAATATGAACACTGAAGCTTTCTTT.

This clonotype was recorded at least ten times. The chain recombines TRBV11-1 with TRBJ2-1, with 8 nucleotides matching TRBD2. Germline CDR1 and CDR2: SGHAT and FQDESV (reference sequence). The junction had 9 bases not matched to a gene; V was cut back by 6 bases and J by 8 bases. This CDR3 region has 14 residues. DNA of the CDR3: TGTGCCAGCAGGGAGGGGACTAGTTTCCATGAGCAGTTCTTC. Its translation is CASREGTSFHEQFF.

Of note for this clonotype: A much larger clone lies a single base off, so this may be a read error. The chain recombines TRBV15 with TRBJ2-3; D is tentatively TRBD1 or TRBD2 (6 bases each). The CDR3 is made up of 15 amino acids. Germline V gene lookup returns CDR1 LNHNV and CDR2 YYDKDF (reference sequence). The CDR3 DNA is TGTGCCACCAGGTCAGGGGCTGGGGAGGCAGATACGCGGTATTTT. This gives the protein CATRSGAGEADTRYF.

This clonotype was counted many times. The V call is TRBV6-1, the J call TRBJ1-2, with D perhaps matching TRBD1 (5 bases). V was shortened by 5 bases and J by 8 bases, with 12 bases between the two germline ends. Germline V lookup: CDR1 MNHNS, CDR2 SASEGT. The CDR3 contains 12 residues. CDR3 nucleotides: TGTGCCAGCAGTAATGGACAAAGAGGCTACACCTTC. This gives the protein CASSNGQRGYTF.

This clonotype was observed at least ten times. This chain connects TRBV12-3 or TRBV12-4 to TRBJ2-1; 10 nucleotides match TRBD2. J lost 3 bases, V lost 5 bases, and 7 bases had no gene match. This CDR3 contains 16 residues. CDR3 in amino acids: CASSRTAGGFYNEQFF. The CDR3 bases are TGTGCCAGCAGTCGAACAGCGGGAGGGTTCTACAATGAGCAGTTCTTC.

This clonotype was observed at least ten times. This chain uses TRBV2 with TRBJ2-3; D possibly corresponds to TRBD2 (6 bases). The ends were cut back, 4 bases at V and 2 bases at J, with 13 bases in the middle. This CDR3 has 15 amino acids. The germline V gene has CDR1 SNHLY and CDR2 FYNNEI. The CDR3 region is CASSVGLAFTDTQYF. Here the CDR3 DNA reads TGTGCCAGCAGTGTAGGTCTAGCGTTCACAGATACGCAGTATTTT.

This clonotype was seen more than once but under ten times. Possible read error: a much larger clone is one base away. This chain links TRBV3-1 with TRBJ2-1; 12 nucleotides agree with TRBD1. The V gene's germline CDR1 is LGHDT and CDR2 YNNKEL (reference sequence). CDR3 size: 15 residues. V was pared by 4 bases and J by 9 bases, with 7 bases of the junction left unmatched. As DNA, the CDR3 is TGTGCCAGCAGCCTCTCGGGACAGGGGGCGAGTGAGCAGTTCTTC. Its translation: CASSLSGQGASEQFF.

This clonotype was observed at least ten times. J is TRBJ2-7 and V is TRBV6-2 or TRBV6-3, with D unresolved. Germline values: CDR1 MNHEY, CDR2 SVGEGT. The V gene lost 5 bases and the J gene lost 1 base, with 9 bases spanning the gap. The length of the CDR3 is 13 residues. The CDR3 loop is CASSPPGSYEQYF. In DNA, the CDR3 is TGTGCCAGCAGTCCCCCAGGTTCCTACGAGCAGTACTTC.